This T cell receptor beta chain is from a study of T cells in Graves' hyperthyroidism and ophthalmopathy. For the diagnoses, clinical symptoms, serum thyroxine and TRAb, thyroid ultrasound and orbital computed tomography were used. Amplified regions were TCR beta CDR3 sequences from RNA transcripts. HTBI primers were the set used in a first-round RT-PCR of the TCR CDR3. TCRdb called the multiplex PCR reads again in MiXCR, with one record for every CDR3 protein. This sample yields about 360,000 distinct CDR3 sequences, of which roughly an eighth are seen a single time; over 8.5% belongs to the top ten. This clonotype was picked up many times. CDR1 and CDR2 from the germline V gene are DFQATT and SNEGSKA (reference sequence). CDR3 size: 11 residues. Deletions cut 1 base from V and 3 bases from J, with 4 bases between.

The specimen sequenced was blood. The receptor's source is a woman aged 18-29 years with Graves' hyperthyroidism. V and J are TRBV20-1 and TRBJ2-7, with D unclear. CDR3 bases: TGCAGTGCTAGAGGCGGCTACGAGCAGTACTTC. Amino acids: CSARGGYEQYF.